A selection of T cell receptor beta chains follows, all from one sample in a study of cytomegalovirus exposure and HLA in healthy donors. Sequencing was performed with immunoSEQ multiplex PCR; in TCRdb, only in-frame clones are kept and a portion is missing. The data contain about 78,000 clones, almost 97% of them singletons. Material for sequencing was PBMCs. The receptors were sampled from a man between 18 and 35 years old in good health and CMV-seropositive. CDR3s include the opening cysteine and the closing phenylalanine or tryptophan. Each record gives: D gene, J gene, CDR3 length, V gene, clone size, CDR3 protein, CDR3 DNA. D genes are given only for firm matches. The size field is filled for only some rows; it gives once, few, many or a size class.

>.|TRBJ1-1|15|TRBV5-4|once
CASSPRIGNLTEAFF
TGTGCCAGCAGCCCTCGCATTGGTAACTTGACTGAAGCTTTCTTT
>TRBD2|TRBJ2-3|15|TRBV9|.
CASSGTSASTDTQYF
TGTGCCAGCAGCGGGACTAGCGCGTCCACAGATACGCAGTATTTT
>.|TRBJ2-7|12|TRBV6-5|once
CASSLTGYEQYF
TGTGCCAGCAGCTTAACAGGGTACGAGCAGTACTTC
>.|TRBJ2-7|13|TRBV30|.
CAWSALSTDEQYF
TGTGCCTGGAGCGCGTTATCAACAGACGAGCAGTACTTC
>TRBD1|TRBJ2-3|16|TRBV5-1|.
CASSSQWTGDTDTQYF
TGCGCCAGCAGCTCACAGTGGACAGGGGATACAGATACGCAGTATTTT
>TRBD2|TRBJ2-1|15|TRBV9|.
CASSGLADSPNEQFF
TGTGCCAGCAGCGGACTAGCTGATAGTCCCAATGAGCAGTTCTTC
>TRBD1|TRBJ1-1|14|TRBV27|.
CASHGQGGFSEAFF
TGTGCCAGCCATGGACAGGGGGGATTTTCTGAAGCTTTCTTT
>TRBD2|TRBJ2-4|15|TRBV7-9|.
CASSLREGGKNIQYF
TGTGCCAGCAGCCTCCGGGAGGGGGGAAAAAACATTCAGTACTTC
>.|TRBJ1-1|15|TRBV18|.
CASSPLLRGNTEAFF
TGTGCCAGCTCCCCCCTGCTGCGGGGGAACACTGAAGCTTTCTTT
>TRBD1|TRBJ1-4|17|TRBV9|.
CASSVGGRRTGGEKLFF
TGTGCCAGCAGCGTAGGAGGACGCCGGACAGGGGGTGAAAAACTGTTTTTT
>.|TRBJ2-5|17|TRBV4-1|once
CASSQVGRSRGAETQYF
TGCGCCAGCAGCCAAGTTGGACGGAGCAGGGGGGCCGAGACCCAGTACTTC
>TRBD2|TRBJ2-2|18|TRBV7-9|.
CASSPNIILAGVDGELFF
TGTGCCAGCAGCCCCAATATAATACTAGCGGGAGTGGACGGGGAGCTGTTTTTT
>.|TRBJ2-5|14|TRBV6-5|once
CASSYDLRGETQYF
TGTGCCAGCAGTTACGATCTTAGGGGAGAGACCCAGTACTTC
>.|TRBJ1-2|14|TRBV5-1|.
CASSSGGAGHGYTF
TGCGCCAGCAGCAGTGGAGGGGCAGGCCATGGCTACACCTTC
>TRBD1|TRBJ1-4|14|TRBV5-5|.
CASILGDRAEKLFF
TGTGCCAGCATCCTCGGAGACAGGGCTGAAAAACTGTTTTTT
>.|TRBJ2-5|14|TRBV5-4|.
CASSGGTRRETQYF
TGTGCCAGCAGCGGCGGGACGCGACGAGAGACCCAGTACTTC
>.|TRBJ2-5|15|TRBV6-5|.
CASSYGTLVQETQYF
TGTGCCAGCAGTTACGGGACACTCGTCCAAGAGACCCAGTACTTC
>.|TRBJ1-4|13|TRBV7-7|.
CASSLGQGEKLFF
TGTGCTAGCAGCTTAGGGCAGGGGGAAAAACTGTTTTTT
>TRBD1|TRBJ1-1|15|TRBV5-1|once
CASSLGQGANTEAFF
TGCGCCAGCAGCTTGGGACAGGGGGCGAACACTGAAGCTTTCTTT
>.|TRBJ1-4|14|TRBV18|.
CASSQGMANEKLFF
TGTGCCAGCTCACAGGGGATGGCTAATGAAAAACTGTTTTTT
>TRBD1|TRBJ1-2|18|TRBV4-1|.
CASSQDPARGLRSYGYTF
TGCGCCAGCAGCCAAGATCCGGCCAGGGGGCTTAGAAGCTATGGCTACACCTTC
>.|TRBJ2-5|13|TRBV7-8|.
CASSSSGVETQYF
TGTGCCAGCAGCTCCTCGGGGGTGGAGACCCAGTACTTC
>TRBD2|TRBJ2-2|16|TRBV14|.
CASSFGTSGLAGELFF
TGTGCCAGCAGTTTTGGGACTAGCGGGTTGGCCGGGGAGCTGTTTTTT
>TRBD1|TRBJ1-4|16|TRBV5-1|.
CASSSLEGANNEKLFF
TGCGCCAGCAGCTCCCTAGAGGGGGCGAATAATGAAAAACTGTTTTTT
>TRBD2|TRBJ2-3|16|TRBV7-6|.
CASSPRLAESTDTQYF
TGTGCCAGCAGCCCAAGACTAGCGGAAAGCACAGATACGCAGTATTTT
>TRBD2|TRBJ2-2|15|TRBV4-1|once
CASSRGLAGPGELFF
TGCGCCAGCAGCCGCGGACTAGCGGGCCCCGGGGAGCTGTTTTTT
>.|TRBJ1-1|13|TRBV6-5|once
CASSRAGALEAFF
TGTGCCAGCAGTCGCGCAGGTGCCCTTGAAGCTTTCTTT
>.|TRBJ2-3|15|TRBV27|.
CASSFSLAEEGTQYF
TGTGCCAGCAGTTTTTCATTAGCTGAAGAGGGTACGCAGTATTTT
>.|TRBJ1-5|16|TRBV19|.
CATIDHGGDRNQPQHF
TGTGCCACGATAGACCACGGGGGTGATCGCAATCAGCCCCAGCATTTT
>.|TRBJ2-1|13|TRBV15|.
CATSRGSGNEQFF
TGTGCCACCAGCAGAGGGTCGGGGAATGAGCAGTTCTTC
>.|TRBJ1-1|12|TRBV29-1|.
CSVDPGDTEAFF
TGCAGCGTTGATCCCGGGGACACTGAAGCTTTCTTT